This TCR beta chain emerged from a study of cytomegalovirus exposure and HLA in healthy donors. Amplification used 60 Vbeta primers and 13 Jbeta primers. This table comes from immunoSEQ multiplex PCR, and its TCRdb copy is limited to in-frame clones, with some not included. The data contain 77,000 or so clones, roughly 76% of them singletons. In the case of this clone: Its antigen is currently unknown.

The V segment lost 8 bases and the J segment 2 bases; nucleotides outside the gene matches: 0. Per germline, CDR1 LNHDA and CDR2 SQIVND (reference sequence). The CDR3 length is 14 residues. Study-level findings and limits: Being productive about 90% or about 30% of the time was typical of most TCR beta V segments in an earlier analysis. A further, later analysis showed that HLA-associated TCR beta chains (compared with equally common others) were more clonally expanded. Later analysis identified several of the most significant clusters that appeared linked to common viral pathogens.

The chain couples TRBV19 to TRBJ2-1; TRBD2 aligns across 13 bases. Sequencing input: PBMCs. This clonotype was obtained from a middle-aged woman in good health and CMV-seronegative. The CDR3 sequence is CASGLAGAYNEQFF. The CDR3 bases are TGTGCCAGTGGACTAGCGGGAGCCTACAATGAGCAGTTCTTC.